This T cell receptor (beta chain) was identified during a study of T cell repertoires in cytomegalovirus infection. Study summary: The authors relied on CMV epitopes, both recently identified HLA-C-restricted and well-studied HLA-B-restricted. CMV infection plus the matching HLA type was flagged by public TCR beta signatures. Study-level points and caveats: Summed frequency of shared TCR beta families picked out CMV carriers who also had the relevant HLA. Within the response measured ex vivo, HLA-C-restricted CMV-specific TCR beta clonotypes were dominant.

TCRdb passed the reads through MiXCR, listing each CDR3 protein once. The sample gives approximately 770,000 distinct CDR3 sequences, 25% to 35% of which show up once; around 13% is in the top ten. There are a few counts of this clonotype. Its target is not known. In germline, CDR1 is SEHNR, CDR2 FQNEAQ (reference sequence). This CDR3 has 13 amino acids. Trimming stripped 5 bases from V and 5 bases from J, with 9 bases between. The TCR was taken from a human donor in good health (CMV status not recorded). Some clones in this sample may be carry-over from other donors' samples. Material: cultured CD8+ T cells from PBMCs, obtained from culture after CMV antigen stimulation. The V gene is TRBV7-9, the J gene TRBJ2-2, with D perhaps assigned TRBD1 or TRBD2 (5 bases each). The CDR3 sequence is CASSEEGTGELFF. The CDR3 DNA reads TGTGCCAGCAGCGAAGAGGGGACCGGGGAGCTGTTTTTT.